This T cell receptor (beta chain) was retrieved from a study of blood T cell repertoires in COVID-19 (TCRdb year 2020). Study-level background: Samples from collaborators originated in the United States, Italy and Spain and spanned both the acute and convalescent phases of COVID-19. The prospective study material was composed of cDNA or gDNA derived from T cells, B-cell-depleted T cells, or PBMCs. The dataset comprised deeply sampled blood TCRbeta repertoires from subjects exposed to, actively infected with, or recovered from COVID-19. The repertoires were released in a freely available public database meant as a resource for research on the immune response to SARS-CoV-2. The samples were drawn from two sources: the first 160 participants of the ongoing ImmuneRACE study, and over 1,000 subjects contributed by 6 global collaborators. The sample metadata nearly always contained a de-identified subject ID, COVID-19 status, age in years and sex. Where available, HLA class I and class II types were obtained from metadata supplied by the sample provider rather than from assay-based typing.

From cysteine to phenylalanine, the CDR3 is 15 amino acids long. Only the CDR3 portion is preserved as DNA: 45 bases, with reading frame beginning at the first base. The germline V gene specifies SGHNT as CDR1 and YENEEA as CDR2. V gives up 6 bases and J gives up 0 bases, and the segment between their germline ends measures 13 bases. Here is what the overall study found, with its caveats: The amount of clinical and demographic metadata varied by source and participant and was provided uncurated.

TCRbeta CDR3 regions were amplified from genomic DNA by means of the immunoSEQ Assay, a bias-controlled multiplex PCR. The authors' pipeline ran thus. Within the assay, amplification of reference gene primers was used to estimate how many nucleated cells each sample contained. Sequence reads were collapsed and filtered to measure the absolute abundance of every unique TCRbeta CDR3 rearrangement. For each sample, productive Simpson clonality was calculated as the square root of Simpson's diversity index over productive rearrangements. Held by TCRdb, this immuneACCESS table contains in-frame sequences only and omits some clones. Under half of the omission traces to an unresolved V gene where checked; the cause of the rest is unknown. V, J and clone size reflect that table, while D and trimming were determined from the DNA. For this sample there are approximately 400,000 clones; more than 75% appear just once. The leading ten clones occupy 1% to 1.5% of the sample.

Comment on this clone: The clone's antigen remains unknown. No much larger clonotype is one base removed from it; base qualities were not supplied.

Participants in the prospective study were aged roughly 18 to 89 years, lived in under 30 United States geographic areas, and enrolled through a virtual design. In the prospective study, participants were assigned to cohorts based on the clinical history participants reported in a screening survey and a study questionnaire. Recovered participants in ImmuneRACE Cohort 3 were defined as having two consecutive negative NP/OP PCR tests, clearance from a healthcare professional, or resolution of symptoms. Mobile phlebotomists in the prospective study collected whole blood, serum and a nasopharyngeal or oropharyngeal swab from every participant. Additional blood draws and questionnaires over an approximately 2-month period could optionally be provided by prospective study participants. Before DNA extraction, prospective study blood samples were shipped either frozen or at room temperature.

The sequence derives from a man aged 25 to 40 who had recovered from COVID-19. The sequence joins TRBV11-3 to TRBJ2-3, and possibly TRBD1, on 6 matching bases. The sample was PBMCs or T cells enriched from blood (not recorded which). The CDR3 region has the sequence CASSKQGTSTDTQYF. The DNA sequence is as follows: TGTGCCAGCAGTAAACAGGGAACTAGCACAGATACGCAGTATTTT.